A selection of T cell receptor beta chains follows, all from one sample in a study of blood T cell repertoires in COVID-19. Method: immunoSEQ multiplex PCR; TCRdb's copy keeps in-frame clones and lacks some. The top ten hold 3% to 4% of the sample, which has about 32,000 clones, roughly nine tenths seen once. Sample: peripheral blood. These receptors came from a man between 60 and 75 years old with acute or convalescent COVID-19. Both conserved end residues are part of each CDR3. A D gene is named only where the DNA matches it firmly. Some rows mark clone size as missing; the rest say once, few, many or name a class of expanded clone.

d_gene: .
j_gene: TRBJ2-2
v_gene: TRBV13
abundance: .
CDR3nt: TGTGCCAGCAGCTTTGGGAGGAGGGAGCTGTTTTTT
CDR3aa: CASSFGRRELFF

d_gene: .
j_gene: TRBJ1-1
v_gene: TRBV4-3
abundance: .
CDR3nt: TGCGCCAGCAGCCAAGATGGGGGGGGGACTGAAGCTTTCTTT
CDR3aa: CASSQDGGGTEAFF

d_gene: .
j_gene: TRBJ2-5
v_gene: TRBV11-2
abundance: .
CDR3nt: TGTGCCAGCAGCCAACCCGGGACATCAGAGACCCAGTACTTC
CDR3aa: CASSQPGTSETQYF

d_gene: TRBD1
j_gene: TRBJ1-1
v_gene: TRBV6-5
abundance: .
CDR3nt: TGTGCCAGCAGGGCCATTGACAGGGTTGAAGCTTTCTTT
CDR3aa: CASRAIDRVEAFF

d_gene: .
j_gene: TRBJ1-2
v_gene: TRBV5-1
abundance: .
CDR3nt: TGCGCCAGCACCGGGGGAGACTATGGCTACACCTTC
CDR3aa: CASTGGDYGYTF

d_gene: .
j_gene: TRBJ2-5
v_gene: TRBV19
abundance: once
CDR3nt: TGTGCCAGTCATAGCGGAGGGGACCAAGAGACCCAGTACTTC
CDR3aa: CASHSGGDQETQYF

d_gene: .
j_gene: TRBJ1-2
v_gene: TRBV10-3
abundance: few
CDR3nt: TGTGCCATCAGTGGGCAGCTAGAAGGTGGCTACACCTTC
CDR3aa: CAISGQLEGGYTF

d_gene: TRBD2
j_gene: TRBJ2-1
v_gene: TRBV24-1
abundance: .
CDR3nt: TGTGCCACCAGTGGGAGCGGGACTAGCAATGAGCAGTTCTTC
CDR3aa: CATSGSGTSNEQFF

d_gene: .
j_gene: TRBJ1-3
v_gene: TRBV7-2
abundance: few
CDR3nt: TGTGCCAGCAGCCTTTCACGGGGGACCAACACCATATATTTT
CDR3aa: CASSLSRGTNTIYF

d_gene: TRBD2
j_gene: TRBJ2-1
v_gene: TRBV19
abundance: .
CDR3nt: TGTGCCAGTAGTATAAGGGCTCTAGCGGGAGCTTACAATGAGCAGTTCTTC
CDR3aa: CASSIRALAGAYNEQFF

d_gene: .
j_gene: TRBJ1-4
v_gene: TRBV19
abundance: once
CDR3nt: TGTGCCAGTAGTATCCAAGGACAGCCTAATGAAAAACTGTTTTTT
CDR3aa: CASSIQGQPNEKLFF

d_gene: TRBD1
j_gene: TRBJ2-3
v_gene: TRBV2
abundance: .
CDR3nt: TGTGCCAGCAGCCCCGGACAGGGAGGCACAGATACGCAGTATTTT
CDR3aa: CASSPGQGGTDTQYF

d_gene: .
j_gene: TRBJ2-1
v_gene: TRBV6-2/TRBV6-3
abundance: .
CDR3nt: TGTGCCAGCAGTTACTCGAGAACTAGCAAGATGTACAATGAGCAGTTCTTC
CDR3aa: CASSYSRTSKMYNEQFF

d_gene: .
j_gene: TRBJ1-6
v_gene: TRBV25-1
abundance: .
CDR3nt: TGTGCCAGCAGTGACATTCGGTCACCCCTCCACTTT
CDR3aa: CASSDIRSPLHF

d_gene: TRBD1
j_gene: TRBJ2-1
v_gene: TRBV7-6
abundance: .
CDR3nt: TGTGCCAGCAGCCCCCGGACAGGCAGCTACAATGAGCAGTTCTTC
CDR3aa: CASSPRTGSYNEQFF

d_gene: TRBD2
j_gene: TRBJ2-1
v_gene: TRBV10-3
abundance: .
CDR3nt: TGTGCCATCAGAGAGGGGACTAGCGGGAGGGGAAATGAGCAGTTCTTC
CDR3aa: CAIREGTSGRGNEQFF

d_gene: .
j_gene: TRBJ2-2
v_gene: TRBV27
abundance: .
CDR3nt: TGTGCCAGCAGTTTACTGAACACCGGGGAGCTGTTTTTT
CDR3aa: CASSLLNTGELFF

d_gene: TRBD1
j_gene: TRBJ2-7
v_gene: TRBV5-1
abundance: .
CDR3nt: TGCGCCAGCAGCTTGGGAGGGACAGGGTACGAGCAGTACTTC
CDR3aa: CASSLGGTGYEQYF

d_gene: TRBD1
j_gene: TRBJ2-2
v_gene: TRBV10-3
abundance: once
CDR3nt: TGTGCCGCGGCCGGGACAGGGGGGATCGGGGAGCTGTTTTTT
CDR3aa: CAAAGTGGIGELFF

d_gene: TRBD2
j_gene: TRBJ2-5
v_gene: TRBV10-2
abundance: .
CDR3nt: TGCGCCACTCTTGCCGCGGGAGGGCCGCTGGTCCAAGAGACCCAGTACTTC
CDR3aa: CATLAAGGPLVQETQYF

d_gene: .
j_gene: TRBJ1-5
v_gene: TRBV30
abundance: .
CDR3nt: TGTGCCTGGAGTGTACAGGGACGTCAGCCCCAGCATTTT
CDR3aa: CAWSVQGRQPQHF

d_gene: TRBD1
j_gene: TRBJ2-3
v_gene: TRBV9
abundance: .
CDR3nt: TGTGCCAGCAGCGTAGGAATGGGGCAGGGGGGCACAGATACGCAGTATTTT
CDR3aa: CASSVGMGQGGTDTQYF

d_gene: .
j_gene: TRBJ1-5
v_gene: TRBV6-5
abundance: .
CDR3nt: TGTGCCAGCAGTTGGAAAGGGGGTGTCGGCAATCAGCCCCAGCATTTT
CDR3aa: CASSWKGGVGNQPQHF

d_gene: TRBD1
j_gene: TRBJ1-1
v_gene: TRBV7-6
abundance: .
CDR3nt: TGTGCCAGCAGCGTATGGACAGGGAACACTGAAGCTTTCTTT
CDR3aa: CASSVWTGNTEAFF

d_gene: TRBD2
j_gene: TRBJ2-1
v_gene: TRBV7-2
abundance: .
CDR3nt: TGTGCCAGCTCGATAAGGGGCGGGAGTAGCGACAATGAGCAGTTCTTC
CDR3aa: CASSIRGGSSDNEQFF

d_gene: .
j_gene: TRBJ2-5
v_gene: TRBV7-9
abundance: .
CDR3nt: TGTGCCAGCAGCTCCTCAATTGAGCCGGGGGAGACCCAGTACTTC
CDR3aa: CASSSSIEPGETQYF

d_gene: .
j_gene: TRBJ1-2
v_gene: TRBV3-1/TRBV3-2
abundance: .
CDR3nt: TGTGCCAGCAGCCTGGCCCGCTATGGCTACACCTTC
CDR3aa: CASSLARYGYTF

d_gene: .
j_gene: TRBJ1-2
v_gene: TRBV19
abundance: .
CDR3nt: TGTGCCAGTAGGGCCCGAAACACAGGGCTTGGTGGCTACACCTTC
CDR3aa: CASRARNTGLGGYTF

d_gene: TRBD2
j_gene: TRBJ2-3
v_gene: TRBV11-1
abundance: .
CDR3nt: TGTGCCAGCAGCCGACTAGCGGGGACTAGCACAGATACGCAGTATTTT
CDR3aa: CASSRLAGTSTDTQYF

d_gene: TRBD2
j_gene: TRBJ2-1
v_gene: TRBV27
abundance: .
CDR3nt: TGTGCCAGCAGTTTCACCGCTATAGTGGGAGGGAACAACGAGCAGTTCTTC
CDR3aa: CASSFTAIVGGNNEQFF

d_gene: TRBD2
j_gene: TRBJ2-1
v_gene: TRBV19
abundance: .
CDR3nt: TGTGCCAGTAGTACCTTCGGGACTAGCGATGAGCAGTTCTTC
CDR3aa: CASSTFGTSDEQFF

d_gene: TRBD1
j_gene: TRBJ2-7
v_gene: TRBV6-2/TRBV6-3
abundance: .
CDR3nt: TGTGCCAGCAGTCCCATCTCCGGGACAGCTGACTACGAGCAGTACTTC
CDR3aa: CASSPISGTADYEQYF

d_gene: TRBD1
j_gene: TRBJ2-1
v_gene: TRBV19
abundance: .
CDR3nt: TGTGCCAGTAGCCGGACAGGGGGTTACAATGAGCAGTTCTTC
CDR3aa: CASSRTGGYNEQFF

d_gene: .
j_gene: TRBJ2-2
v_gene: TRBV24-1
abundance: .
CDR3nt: TGTGCCACCAGTGATCCGACGGGCACCGGGGAGCTGTTTTTT
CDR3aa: CATSDPTGTGELFF

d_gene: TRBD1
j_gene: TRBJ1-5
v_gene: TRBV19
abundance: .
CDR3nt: TGTGCCAGTAGTATGGGACAGAATATACATAGCAATCAGCCCCAGCATTTT
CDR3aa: CASSMGQNIHSNQPQHF

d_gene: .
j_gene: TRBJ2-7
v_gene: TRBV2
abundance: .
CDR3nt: TGTGCCAGCAGTCTTCCAGAAATTTACGAGCAGTACTTC
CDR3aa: CASSLPEIYEQYF

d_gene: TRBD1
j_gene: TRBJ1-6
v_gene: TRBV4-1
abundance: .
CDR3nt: TGCGCCAGCAGCCAGGACAGGCACTATAATTCACCCCTCCACTTT
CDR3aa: CASSQDRHYNSPLHF

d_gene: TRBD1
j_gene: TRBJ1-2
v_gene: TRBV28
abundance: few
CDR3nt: TGTGCCAGCAGACGTGGGACAGGGCTGGGCTACGACTATGGCTACACCTTC
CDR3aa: CASRRGTGLGYDYGYTF

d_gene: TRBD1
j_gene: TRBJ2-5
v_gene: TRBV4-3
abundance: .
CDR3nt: TGCGCCAGCAGCCACCTCATCGGGACAGGAGAAGAGACCCAGTACTTC
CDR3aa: CASSHLIGTGEETQYF

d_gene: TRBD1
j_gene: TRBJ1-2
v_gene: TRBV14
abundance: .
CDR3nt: TGTGCCAGCAGCCCCCCCGGGACAGGGATGGGATACACCTTC
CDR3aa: CASSPPGTGMGYTF

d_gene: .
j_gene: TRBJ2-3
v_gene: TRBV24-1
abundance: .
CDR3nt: TGTGCCACCAGTGATGCCGGGACTGGGGGCACAGATACGCAGTATTTT
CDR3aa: CATSDAGTGGTDTQYF

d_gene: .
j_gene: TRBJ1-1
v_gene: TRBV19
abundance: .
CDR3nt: TGTGCCAGTAGTGTACGGGACACTGAAGCTTTCTTT
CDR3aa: CASSVRDTEAFF

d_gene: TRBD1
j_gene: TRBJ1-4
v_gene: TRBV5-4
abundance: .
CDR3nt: TGTGCCAGCAGCTTACTGGGACAGGGAGATGAAAAACTGTTTTTT
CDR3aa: CASSLLGQGDEKLFF

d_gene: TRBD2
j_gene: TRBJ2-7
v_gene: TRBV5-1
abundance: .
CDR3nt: TGCGCCAGCAGCTTTACCACAGGTAAAACCGGGACTAGATCAACGGACGAGCAGTACTTC
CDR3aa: CASSFTTGKTGTRSTDEQYF

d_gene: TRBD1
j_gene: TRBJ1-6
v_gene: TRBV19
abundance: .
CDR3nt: TGTGCCAGTAGTATTGGGACAGCAAATTCACCCCTCCACTTT
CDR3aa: CASSIGTANSPLHF

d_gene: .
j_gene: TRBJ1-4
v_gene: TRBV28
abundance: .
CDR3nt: TGTGCCAGCAGTATACAGGGAATGGAACTGTTTTTT
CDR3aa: CASSIQGMELFF

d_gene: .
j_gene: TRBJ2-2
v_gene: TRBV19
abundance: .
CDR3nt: TGTGCCAGTAGTATGAGAAGGAACACCGGGGAGCTGTTTTTT
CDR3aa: CASSMRRNTGELFF

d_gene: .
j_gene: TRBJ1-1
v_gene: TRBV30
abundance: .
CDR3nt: TGTGCCTGGAGCGAAGCTTGGAACACTGAAGCTTTCTTT
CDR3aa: CAWSEAWNTEAFF

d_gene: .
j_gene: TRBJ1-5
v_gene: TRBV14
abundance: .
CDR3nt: TGTGCCAGCAGCCTTCGAGGAGGATTCCCCCAGCATTTT
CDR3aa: CASSLRGGFPQHF

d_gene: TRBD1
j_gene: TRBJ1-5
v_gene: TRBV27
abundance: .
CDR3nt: TGTGCCAGCAGTTTGGCCGGGACAGGGAATCAGCCCCAGCATTTT
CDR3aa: CASSLAGTGNQPQHF

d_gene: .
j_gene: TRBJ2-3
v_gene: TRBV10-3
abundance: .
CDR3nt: TGTGCCATCGCCAGCGGTTTCACAGATACGCAGTATTTT
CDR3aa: CAIASGFTDTQYF